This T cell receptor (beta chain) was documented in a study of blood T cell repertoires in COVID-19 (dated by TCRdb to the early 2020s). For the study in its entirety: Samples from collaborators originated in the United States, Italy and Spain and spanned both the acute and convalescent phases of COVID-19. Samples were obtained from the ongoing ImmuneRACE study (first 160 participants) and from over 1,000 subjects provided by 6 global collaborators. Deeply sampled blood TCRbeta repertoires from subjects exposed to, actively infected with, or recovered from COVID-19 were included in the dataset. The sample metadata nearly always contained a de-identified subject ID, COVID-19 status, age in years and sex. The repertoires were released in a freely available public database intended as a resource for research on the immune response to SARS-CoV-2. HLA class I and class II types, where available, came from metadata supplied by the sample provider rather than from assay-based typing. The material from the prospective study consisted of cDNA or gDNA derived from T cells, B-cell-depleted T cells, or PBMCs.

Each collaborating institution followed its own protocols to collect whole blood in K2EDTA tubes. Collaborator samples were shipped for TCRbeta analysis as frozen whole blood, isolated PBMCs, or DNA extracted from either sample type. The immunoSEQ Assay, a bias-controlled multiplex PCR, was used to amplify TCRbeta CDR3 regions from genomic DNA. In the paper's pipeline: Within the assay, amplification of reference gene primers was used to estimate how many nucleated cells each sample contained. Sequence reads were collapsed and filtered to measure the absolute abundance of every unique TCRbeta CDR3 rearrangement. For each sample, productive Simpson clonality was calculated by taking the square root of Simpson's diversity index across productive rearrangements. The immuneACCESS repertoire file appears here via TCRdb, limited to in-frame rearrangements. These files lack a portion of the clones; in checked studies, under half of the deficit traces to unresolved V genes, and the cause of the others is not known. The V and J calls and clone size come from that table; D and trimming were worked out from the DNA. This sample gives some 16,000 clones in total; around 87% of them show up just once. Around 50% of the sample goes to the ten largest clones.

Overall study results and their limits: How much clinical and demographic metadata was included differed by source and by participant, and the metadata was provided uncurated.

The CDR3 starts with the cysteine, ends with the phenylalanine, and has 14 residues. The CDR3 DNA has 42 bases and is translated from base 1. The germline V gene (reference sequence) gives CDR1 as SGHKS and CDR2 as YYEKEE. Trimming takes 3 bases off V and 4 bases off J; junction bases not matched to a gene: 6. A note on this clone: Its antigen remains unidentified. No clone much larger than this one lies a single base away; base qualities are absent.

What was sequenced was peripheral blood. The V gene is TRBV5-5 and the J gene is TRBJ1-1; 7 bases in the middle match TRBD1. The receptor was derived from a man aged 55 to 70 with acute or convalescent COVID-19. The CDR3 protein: CASSYMSGGTEAFF. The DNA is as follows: TGTGCCAGCAGCTACATGTCAGGGGGCACTGAAGCTTTCTTT.